This TCR beta chain was captured by sequencing in a study of T cell responses to AZD1222 COVID-19 vaccine. With regard to this clone: Its antigen is still unknown.

General study results and limits: Repertoire sampling happened only post peak T cell response. Unmutated variant regions reportedly attract nearly half of all spike-specific TCRs.

Profiled with immunoSEQ multiplex PCR; TCRdb holds only in-frame clones, not every one. The data hold 90,000 to 120,000 clones, with under 95% observed a single time. The receptor comes from an adult in good health. The material was peripheral blood, obtained on day 0 of AZD1222 vaccination.

The DNA for the CDR3 is TGTGCCAGCTCACCACTAGCCCCCGAAATCTCTGAGCAGTTCTTC. Translated, it gives CASSPLAPEISEQFF. The chain combines TRBV18 with TRBJ2-1; D unclear. Germline lookup yields CDR1 KGHSH and CDR2 LQKENI. Trimming stripped 1 base from V and 9 bases from J, with 16 bases between. The CDR3 length is 15 residues.